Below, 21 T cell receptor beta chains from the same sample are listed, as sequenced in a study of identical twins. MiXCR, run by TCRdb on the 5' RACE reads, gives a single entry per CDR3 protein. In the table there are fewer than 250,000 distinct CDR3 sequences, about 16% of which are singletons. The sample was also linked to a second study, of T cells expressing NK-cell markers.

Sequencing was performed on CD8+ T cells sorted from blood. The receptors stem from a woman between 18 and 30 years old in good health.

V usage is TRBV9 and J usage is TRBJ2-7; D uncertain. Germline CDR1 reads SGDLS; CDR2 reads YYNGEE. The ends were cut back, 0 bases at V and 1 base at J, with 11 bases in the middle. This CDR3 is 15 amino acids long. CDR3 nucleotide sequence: TGTGCCAGCAGCGTAGGTCGGTACCTTTCCTACGAGCAGTACTTC. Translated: CASSVGRYLSYEQYF. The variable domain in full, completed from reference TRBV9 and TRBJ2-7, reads DSGVTQTPKHLITATGQRVTLRCSPRSGDLSVYWYQQSLDQGLQFLIQYYNGEERAKGNILERFSAQQFPDLHSELNLSSLELGDSALYFCASSVGRYLSYEQYFGPGTRLTVT.

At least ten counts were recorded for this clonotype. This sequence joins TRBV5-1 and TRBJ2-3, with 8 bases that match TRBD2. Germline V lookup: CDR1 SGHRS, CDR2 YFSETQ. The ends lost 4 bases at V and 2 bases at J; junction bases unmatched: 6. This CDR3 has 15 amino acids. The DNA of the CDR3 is TGCGCCAGCAGCGCCCGGGGGGGCAACACAGATACGCAGTATTTT. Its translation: CASSARGGNTDTQYF. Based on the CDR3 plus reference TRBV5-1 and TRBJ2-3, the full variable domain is KAGVTQTPRYLIKTRGQQVTLSCSPISGHRSVSWYQQTPGQGLQFLFEYFSETQRNKGNFPGRFSGRQFSNSRSEMNVSTLELGDSALYLCASSARGGNTDTQYFGPGTRLTVL.

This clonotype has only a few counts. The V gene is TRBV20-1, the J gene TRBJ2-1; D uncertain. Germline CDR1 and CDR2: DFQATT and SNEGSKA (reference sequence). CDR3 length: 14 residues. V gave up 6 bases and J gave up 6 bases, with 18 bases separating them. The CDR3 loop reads CSAPGPPILNEQFF. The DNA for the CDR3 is TGCAGTGCCCCGGGCCCCCCAATTCTCAATGAGCAGTTCTTC.

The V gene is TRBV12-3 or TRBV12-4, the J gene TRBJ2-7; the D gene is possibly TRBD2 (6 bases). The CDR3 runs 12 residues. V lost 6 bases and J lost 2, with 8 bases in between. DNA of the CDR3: TGTGCCAGCAGCACGGGAGCCTACGAGCAGTACTTC. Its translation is CASSTGAYEQYF.

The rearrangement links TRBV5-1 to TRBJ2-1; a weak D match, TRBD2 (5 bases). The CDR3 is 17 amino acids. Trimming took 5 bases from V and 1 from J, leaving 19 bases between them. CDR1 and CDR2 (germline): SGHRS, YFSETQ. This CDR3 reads CASRRESTEWSYNEQFF. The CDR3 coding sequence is TGCGCCAGCAGACGGGAATCAACTGAATGGTCCTACAATGAGCAGTTCTTC.

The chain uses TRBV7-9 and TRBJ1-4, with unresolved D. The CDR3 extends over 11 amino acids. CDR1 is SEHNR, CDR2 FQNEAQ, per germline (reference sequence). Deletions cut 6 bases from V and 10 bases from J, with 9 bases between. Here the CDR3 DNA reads TGTGCCAGCAGTCCAGCCCTAAAACTGTTTTTT. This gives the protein CASSPALKLFF. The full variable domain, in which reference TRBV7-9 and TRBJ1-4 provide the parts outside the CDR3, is DTGVSQNPRHKITKRGQNVTFRCDPISEHNRLYWYRQTLGQGPEFLTYFQNEAQLEKSRLLSDRFSAERPKGSFSTLEIQRTEQGDSAMYLCASSPALKLFFGSGTQLSVL.

The CDR3 reads CATHPGRLGELFF. For the CDR3, the DNA is TGTGCCACACACCCTGGGCGCCTCGGGGAGCTGTTTTTT. This chain links TRBV5-2 with TRBJ2-2; the table calls TRBD1, which could not be checked here. TRBV5-2 is designated a pseudogene. The CDR3 is made up of 13 amino acids.

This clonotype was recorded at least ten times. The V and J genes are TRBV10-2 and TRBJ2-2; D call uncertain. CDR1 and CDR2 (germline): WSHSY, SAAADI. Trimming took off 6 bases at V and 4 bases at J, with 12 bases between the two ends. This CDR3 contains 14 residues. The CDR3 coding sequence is TGCGCCAGCAGGGAAACTATATCCACCGGGGAGCTGTTTTTT. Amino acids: CASRETISTGELFF.

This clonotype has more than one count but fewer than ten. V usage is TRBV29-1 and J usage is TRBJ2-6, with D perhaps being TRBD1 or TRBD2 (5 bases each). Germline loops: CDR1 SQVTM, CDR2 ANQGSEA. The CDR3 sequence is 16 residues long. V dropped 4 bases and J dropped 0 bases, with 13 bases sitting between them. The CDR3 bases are TGCAGCGTTGCGGGACCCCAAGTCTCTGGGGCCAACGTCCTGACTTTC. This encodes CSVAGPQVSGANVLTF.

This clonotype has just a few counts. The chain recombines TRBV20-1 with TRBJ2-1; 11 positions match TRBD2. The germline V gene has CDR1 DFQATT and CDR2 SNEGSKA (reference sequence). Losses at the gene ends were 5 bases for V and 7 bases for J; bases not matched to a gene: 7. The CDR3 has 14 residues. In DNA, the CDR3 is TGCAGTGCTTCACTAGCGGGAGTCGATAATGAGCAGTTCTTC. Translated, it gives CSASLAGVDNEQFF.

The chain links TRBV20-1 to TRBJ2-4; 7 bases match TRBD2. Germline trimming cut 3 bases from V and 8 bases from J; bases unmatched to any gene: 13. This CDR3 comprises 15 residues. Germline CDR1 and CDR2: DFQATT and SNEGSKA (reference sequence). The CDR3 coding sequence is TGCAGTGCTAGCTTTTTAGGGACTGCGGGGGACATTCAGTACTTC. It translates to CSASFLGTAGDIQYF.

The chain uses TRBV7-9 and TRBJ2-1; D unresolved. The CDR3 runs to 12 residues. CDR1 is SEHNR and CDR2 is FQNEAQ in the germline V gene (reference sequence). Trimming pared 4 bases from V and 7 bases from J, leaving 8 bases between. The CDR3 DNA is TGTGCCAGCAGCTCCACGACAAATGAGCAGTTCTTC. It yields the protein CASSSTTNEQFF.

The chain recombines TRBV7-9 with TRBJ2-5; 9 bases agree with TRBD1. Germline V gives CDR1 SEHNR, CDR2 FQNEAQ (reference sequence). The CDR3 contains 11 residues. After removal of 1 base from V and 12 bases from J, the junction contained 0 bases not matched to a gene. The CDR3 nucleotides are TGTGCCAGCAGCTTAGGGACAGGGGAGTACTTC. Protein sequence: CASSLGTGEYF.

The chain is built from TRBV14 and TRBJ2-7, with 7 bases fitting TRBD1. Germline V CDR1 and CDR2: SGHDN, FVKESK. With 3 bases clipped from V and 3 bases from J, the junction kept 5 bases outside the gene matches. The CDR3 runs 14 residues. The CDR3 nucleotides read TGTGCCAGCAGCCACCCCCGGGACAGCTACGAGCAGTACTTC. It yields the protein CASSHPRDSYEQYF.

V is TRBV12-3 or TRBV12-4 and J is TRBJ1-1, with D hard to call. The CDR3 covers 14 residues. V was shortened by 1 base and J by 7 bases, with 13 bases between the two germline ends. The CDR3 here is CASSLDGPLDEAFF. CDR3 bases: TGTGCCAGCAGTTTAGATGGGCCGCTCGATGAAGCTTTCTTT.

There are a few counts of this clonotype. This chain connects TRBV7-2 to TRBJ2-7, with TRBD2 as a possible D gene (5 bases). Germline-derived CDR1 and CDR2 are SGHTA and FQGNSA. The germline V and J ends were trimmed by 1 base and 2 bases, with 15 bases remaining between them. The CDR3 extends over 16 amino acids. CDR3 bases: TGTGCCAGCAGCTTAGGTTTCGGGAAGGACGCCTACGAGCAGTACTTC. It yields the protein CASSLGFGKDAYEQYF.

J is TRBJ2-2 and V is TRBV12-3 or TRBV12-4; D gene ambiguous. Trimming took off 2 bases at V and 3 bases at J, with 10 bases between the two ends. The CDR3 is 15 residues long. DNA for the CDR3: TGTGCCAGCAGTTTATTAGGGCAGTACACCGGGGAGCTGTTTTTT. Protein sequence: CASSLLGQYTGELFF.

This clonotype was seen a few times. Written as DNA, the CDR3 is TGTGCCAGCACCCGGGGACAGGGGGTACATTCACCCCTCCACTTT. Its translation: CASTRGQGVHSPLHF. This chain uses TRBV2 with TRBJ1-6; 11 nucleotides agree with TRBD1. Germline values: CDR1 SNHLY, CDR2 FYNNEI. This CDR3 has 15 residues. Trimming took 7 bases from V and 8 from J; bases not matched to a gene: 7. The full variable domain, rest sourced from reference TRBV2 and TRBJ1-6, is EPEVTQTPSHQVTQMGQEVILRCVPISNHLYFYWYRQILGQKVEFLVSFYNNEISEKSEIFDDQFSVERPDGSNFTLKIRSTKLEDSAMYFCASTRGQGVHSPLHFGNGTRLTVT.

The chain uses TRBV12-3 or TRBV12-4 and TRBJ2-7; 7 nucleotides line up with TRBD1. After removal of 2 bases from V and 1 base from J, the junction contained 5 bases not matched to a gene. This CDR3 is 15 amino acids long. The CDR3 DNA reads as TGTGCCAGCAGTTTATTAGGGGGCGCGTCCTACGAGCAGTACTTC. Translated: CASSLLGGASYEQYF.

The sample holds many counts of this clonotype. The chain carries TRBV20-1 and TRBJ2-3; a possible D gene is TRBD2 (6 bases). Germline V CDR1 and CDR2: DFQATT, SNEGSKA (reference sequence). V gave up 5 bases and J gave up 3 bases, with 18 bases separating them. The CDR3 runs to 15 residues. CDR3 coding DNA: TGCAGTGCTGGATCACGGGGGAGCGTAACAGATACGCAGTATTTT. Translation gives CSAGSRGSVTDTQYF.

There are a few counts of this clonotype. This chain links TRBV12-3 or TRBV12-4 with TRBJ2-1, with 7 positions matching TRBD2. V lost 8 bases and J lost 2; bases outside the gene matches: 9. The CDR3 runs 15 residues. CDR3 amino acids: CASQRTGGAYNEQFF. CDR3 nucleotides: TGTGCCAGCCAAAGGACGGGGGGAGCCTACAATGAGCAGTTCTTC.